This T cell receptor (beta chain) was found in a study of T cell repertoires in cytomegalovirus infection. Study background: Recently identified HLA-C-restricted CMV epitopes and well-studied HLA-B-restricted CMV epitopes were used by the study. Study-wide findings and caveats: In two of eight donors, the top clonotype was HLA-C-restricted CMV-specific. There were carriers of CMV plus the relevant HLA, and cumulative public TCR beta family frequency identified them.

Losses at the gene ends were 3 bases for V and 0 bases for J; bases not matched to a gene: 8. This CDR3 comprises 17 residues. Germline-derived CDR1 and CDR2 are SGHVS and FQNEAQ. TCRdb analysed the reads with MiXCR anew, one entry per CDR3 protein. Counted here are about 470,000 distinct CDR3 sequences, approximately 42% occurring once; the ten biggest clones make up 43%. As to this clonotype: Its cognate antigen is unknown.

The sequenced sample was cultured PBMCs, obtained from culture after CMV antigen stimulation. This chain links TRBV7-8 with TRBJ2-3; 8 nucleotides line up with TRBD2. The clonotype was recovered from a human donor in good health (CMV status not recorded). Some clones in this sample may be carry-over from other donors' samples. The CDR3 DNA is TGTGCCAGCAGCTTTTTTAGCGGGACGGATAGCACAGATACGCAGTATTTT. It yields the protein CASSFFSGTDSTDTQYF.